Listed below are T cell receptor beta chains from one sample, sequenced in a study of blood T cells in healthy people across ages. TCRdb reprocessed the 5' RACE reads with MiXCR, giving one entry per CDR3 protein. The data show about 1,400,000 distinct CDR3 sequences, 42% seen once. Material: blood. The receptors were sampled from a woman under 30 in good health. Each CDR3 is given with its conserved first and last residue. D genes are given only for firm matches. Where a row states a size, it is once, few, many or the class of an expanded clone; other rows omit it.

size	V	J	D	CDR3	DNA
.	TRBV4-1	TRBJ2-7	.	CASSQDSGWEQYF	TGCGCCAGCAGCCAAGATTCAGGGTGGGAGCAGTACTTC
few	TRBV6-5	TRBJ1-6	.	CASRERYLGSPLHF	TGTGCCAGCAGAGAACGGTACTTGGGTTCACCCCTCCACTTT
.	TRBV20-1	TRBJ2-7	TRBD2	CSAKGLAGYEQYF	TGCAGTGCCAAAGGACTAGCCGGCTACGAGCAGTACTTC
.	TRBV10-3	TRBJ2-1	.	CATIPSSSYNEQFF	TGTGCCACCATCCCTAGCAGCTCCTACAATGAGCAGTTCTTC
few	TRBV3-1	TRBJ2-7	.	CASSQVQTYEQYF	TGTGCCAGCAGCCAAGTCCAGACCTACGAGCAGTACTTC
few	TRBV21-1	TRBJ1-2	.	CASSICRGCGYTF	TGTGCCAGCAGCATCTGCAGGGGATGCGGCTACACCTTC
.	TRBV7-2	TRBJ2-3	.	CASSSGGRAISTDTQYF	TGTGCCAGCAGCTCGGGTGGGCGCGCGATTAGCACAGATACGCAGTATTTT
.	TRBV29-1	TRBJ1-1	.	CSVVHGGSNTEAFF	TGCAGCGTTGTGCATGGAGGCTCCAACACTGAAGCTTTCTTT
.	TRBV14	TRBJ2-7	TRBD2	CASSRGSGNYEQYF	TGTGCCAGCAGCCGAGGGAGCGGGAACTACGAGCAGTACTTC
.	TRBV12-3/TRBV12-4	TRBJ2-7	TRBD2	CASSRRVAGGRSNEQYF	TGTGCCAGCAGCCGTCGGGTAGCGGGAGGCCGATCGAATGAGCAGTACTTC
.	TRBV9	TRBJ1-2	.	CASSVDTSANYGYTF	TGTGCCAGCAGCGTAGACACATCAGCTAACTATGGCTACACCTTC
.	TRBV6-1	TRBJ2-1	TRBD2	CASSARGSGGYNEQFF	TGTGCCAGCAGTGCTCGGGGTAGCGGGGGGTACAATGAGCAGTTCTTC
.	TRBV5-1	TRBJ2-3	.	CASKGKERNRTDTQYF	TGCGCCAGCAAGGGTAAAGAGAGAAACCGCACAGATACGCAGTATTTT
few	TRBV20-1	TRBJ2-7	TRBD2	CSARGEGGPYYEQYF	TGCAGTGCTAGAGGGGAGGGTGGCCCCTACTACGAGCAGTACTTC
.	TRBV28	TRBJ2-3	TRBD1	CASEGQAVDTQYF	TGTGCCAGCGAAGGACAGGCGGTGGATACGCAGTATTTT
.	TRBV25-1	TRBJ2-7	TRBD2	CASSQAGGFYEQYF	TGTGCCAGCAGTCAAGCGGGAGGATTCTACGAGCAGTACTTC
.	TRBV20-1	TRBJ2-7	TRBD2	CSASFEGLAGAEQYF	TGCAGTGCTTCCTTCGAGGGACTAGCGGGAGCCGAGCAGTACTTC
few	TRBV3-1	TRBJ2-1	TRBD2	CASSRSSGPYNEQFF	TGTGCCAGCAGCCGATCTAGCGGACCTTACAATGAGCAGTTCTTC
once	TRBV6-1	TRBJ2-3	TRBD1	CASTFGQGSSSQYF	TGTGCCAGCACCTTCGGACAGGGTAGTAGTTCGCAGTATTTT
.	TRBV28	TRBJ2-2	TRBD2	CASSLFGREGRNTGELFF	TGTGCCAGCAGTCTCTTCGGCCGGGAGGGAAGAAACACCGGGGAGCTGTTTTTT
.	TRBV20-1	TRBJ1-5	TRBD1	CSARVTTGQGGDQPQHF	TGCAGTGCTAGAGTTACTACCGGACAGGGGGGGGATCAGCCCCAGCATTTT
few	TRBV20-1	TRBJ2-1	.	CSAREAYNEQFF	TGCAGTGCTAGAGAGGCGTACAATGAGCAGTTCTTC
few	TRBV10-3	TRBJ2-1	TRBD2	CAIRPLAGGPYNEQFF	TGTGCCATCAGACCTTTAGCGGGGGGTCCCTACAATGAGCAGTTCTTC
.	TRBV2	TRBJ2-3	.	CASSDSSREATQYF	TGTGCCAGCAGTGATTCATCGAGGGAGGCTACGCAGTATTTT
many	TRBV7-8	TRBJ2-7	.	CASRDGNSYEQYF	TGTGCCAGCAGGGACGGCAACTCCTACGAGCAGTACTTC
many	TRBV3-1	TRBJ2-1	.	CASGPAYNEQFF	TGTGCCAGCGGGCCAGCGTACAATGAGCAGTTCTTC
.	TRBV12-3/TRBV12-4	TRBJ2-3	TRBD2	CASSPPGRGSDTQYF	TGTGCCAGCAGCCCACCGGGGAGGGGATCAGATACGCAGTATTTT
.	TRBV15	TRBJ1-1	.	CATRRGVETEAFF	TGTGCCACCCGCCGGGGGGTAGAGACTGAAGCTTTCTTT
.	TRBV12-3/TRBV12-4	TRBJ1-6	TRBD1	CASSLDKSGQGHSPLHF	TGTGCCAGCAGTTTGGACAAGTCGGGACAGGGGCATTCACCCCTCCACTTT
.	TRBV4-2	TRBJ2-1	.	CASSQPRSDEQLF	TGTGCCAGCAGCCAGCCGCGATCGGATGAGCAGTTATTC
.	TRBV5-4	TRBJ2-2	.	CASSPSGGTTGELFF	TGTGCCAGCAGCCCCTCGGGGGGCACGACCGGGGAGCTGTTTTTT
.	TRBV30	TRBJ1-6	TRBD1	CAWSVRDRNSPLHF	TGTGCCTGGAGTGTACGGGACAGAAATTCACCCCTCCACTTT
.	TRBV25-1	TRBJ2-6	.	CASSPGAEANVQTF	TGTGCCAGCAGCCCAGGGGCTGAGGCCAACGTCCAGACTTTC
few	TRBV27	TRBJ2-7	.	CASPQRGTREQYF	TGTGCCAGCCCTCAGAGGGGGACCCGGGAGCAGTACTTC
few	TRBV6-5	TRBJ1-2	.	CASSSSASGGYTF	TGTGCCAGCAGTTCCTCGGCGAGTGGAGGCTACACCTTC
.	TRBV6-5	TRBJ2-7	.	CASSYSSGFGSEQYF	TGTGCCAGCAGTTACTCATCGGGGTTCGGCAGCGAGCAGTACTTC
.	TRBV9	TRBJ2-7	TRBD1	CASTPGGTGNFYEQYF	TGTGCCAGCACCCCAGGGGGGACAGGAAATTTCTACGAGCAGTACTTC
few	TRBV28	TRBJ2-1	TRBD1	CASSLLKGDRVMRDEQFF	TGTGCCAGCAGTTTACTCAAAGGGGACAGGGTAATGCGTGATGAGCAGTTCTTC
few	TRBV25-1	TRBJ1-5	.	CASSEFGGNQPQHF	TGTGCCAGCAGTGAATTCGGAGGGAATCAGCCCCAGCATTTT
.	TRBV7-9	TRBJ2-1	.	CASSFPGSNEQFF	TGTGCCAGCAGCTTTCCAGGCAGCAATGAGCAGTTCTTC
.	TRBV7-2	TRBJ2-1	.	CASSSAPTAYSNEQFF	TGTGCCAGCAGCTCCGCCCCAACGGCTTATTCCAATGAGCAGTTCTTC
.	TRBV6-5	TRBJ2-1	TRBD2	CASSLFGCEASGICNEQFF	TGTGCCAGCAGTTTGTTCGGATGTGAGGCTAGCGGGATATGTAATGAGCAGTTCTTC
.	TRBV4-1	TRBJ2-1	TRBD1	CASSQESGTGFYNGQFF	TGCGCCAGCAGCCAAGAATCCGGGACAGGGTTCTACAATGGGCAGTTCTTC
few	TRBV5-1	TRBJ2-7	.	CANLRHCSYEQYF	TGCGCCAACCTACGACATTGCTCCTACGAGCAGTACTTC
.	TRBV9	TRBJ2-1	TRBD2	CAGSATSGLSYNEQFF	TGTGCCGGCAGCGCGACTAGCGGCCTCTCCTACAATGAGCAGTTCTTC
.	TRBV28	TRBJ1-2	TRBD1	CASRLDRGQSYGYTF	TGTGCCAGCAGGCTCGACAGGGGACAGAGCTATGGCTACACCTTC
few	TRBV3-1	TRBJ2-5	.	CASSRQPGVETQYF	TGTGCCAGCAGCCGGCAACCGGGAGTGGAGACCCAGTACTTC
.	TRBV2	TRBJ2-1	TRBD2	CASSEWLAGAKDEQFF	TGTGCCAGCAGTGAATGGCTGGCGGGAGCTAAAGATGAGCAGTTCTTC
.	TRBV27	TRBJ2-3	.	CASSPLVGAGDTQYF	TGTGCCAGCAGCCCCCTCGTGGGTGCCGGAGATACGCAGTATTTT
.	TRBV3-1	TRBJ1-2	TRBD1	CASTLWDSQTYGYTF	TGTGCCAGCACCCTATGGGACAGCCAGACCTATGGCTACACCTTC
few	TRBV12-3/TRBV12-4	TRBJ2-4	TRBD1	CASRDRLAKNIQYF	TGTGCCAGCAGGGACAGGCTAGCCAAAAACATTCAGTACTTC
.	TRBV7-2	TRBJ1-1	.	CASSSSRSGAFF	TGTGCCAGCAGCTCCAGCCGATCTGGAGCTTTCTTT
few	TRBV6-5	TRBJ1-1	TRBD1	CASSYSSDRAVLNTEAFF	TGTGCCAGCAGTTACTCCTCTGACAGGGCTGTATTGAACACTGAAGCTTTCTTT
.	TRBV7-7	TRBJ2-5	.	CASSSIAAQETQYF	TGTGCCAGCAGCTCCATAGCGGCCCAAGAGACCCAGTACTTC
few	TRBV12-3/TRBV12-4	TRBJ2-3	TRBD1	CASNPTGLDTQYF	TGTGCCAGCAACCCGACAGGGTTGGATACGCAGTATTTT